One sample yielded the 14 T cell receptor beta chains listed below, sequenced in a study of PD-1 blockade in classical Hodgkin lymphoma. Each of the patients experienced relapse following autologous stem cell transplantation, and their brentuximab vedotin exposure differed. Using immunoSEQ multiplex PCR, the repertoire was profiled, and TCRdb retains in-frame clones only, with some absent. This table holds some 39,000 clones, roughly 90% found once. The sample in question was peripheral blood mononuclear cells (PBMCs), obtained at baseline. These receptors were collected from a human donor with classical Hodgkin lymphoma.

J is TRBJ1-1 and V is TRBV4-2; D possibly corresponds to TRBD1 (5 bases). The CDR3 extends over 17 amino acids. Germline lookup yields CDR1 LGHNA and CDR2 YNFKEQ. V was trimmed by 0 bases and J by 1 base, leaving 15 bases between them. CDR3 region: CASSQDGNTGGNTEAFF. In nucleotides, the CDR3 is TGTGCCAGCAGCCAAGATGGGAATACAGGTGGGAACACTGAAGCTTTCTTT.

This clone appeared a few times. The CDR3 protein is CASSPPIAGAGAGELFF. The DNA of the CDR3 is TGTGCCAGCAGCCCCCCGATAGCGGGAGCGGGCGCCGGGGAGCTGTTTTTT. This rearrangement joins TRBV5-5 to TRBJ2-2, with 9 nucleotides matching TRBD2. The germline gives CDR1 SGHKS, CDR2 YYEKEE (reference sequence). This CDR3 is built from 17 residues. Trimming took 4 bases from V and 6 from J; bases not matched to a gene: 13.

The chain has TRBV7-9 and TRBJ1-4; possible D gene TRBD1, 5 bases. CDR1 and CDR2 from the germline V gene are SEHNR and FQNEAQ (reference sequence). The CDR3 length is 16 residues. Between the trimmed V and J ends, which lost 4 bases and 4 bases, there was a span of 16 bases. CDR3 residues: CASSSKRGLSNEKLFF. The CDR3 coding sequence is TGTGCCAGCAGCTCGAAGAGGGGACTGAGTAATGAAAAACTGTTTTTT. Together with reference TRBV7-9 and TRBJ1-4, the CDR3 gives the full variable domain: DTGVSQNPRHKITKRGQNVTFRCDPISEHNRLYWYRQTLGQGPEFLTYFQNEAQLEKSRLLSDRFSAERPKGSFSTLEIQRTEQGDSAMYLCASSSKRGLSNEKLFFGSGTQLSVL.

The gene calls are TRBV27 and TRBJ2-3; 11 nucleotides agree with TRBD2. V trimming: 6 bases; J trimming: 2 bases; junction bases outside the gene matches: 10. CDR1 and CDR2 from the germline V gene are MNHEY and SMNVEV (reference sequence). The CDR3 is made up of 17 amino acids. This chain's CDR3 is CASRPFLAGGPTDTQYF. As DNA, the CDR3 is TGTGCCAGCAGGCCGTTTCTAGCGGGAGGCCCCACAGATACGCAGTATTTT.

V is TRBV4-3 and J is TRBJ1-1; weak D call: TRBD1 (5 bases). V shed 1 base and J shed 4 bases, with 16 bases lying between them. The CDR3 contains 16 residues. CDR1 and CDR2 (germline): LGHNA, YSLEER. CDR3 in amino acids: CASSQVNFGGGTEAFF. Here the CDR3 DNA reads TGCGCCAGCAGCCAAGTGAACTTCGGGGGTGGCACTGAAGCTTTCTTT.

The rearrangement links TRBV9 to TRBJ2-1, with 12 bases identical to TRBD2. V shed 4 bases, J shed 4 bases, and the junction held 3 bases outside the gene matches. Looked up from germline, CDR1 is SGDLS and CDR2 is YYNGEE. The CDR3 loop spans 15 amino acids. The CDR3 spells CASSQTSGGYNEQFF. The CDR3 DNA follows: TGTGCCAGCAGCCAAACTAGCGGGGGGTACAATGAGCAGTTCTTC.

CDR3 sequence reads: CASTGGGRNQPQHF. CDR3 nucleotides: TGTGCCAGTACCGGAGGGGGCCGCAATCAGCCCCAGCATTTT. The chain combines TRBV19 with TRBJ1-5; 7 nucleotides match TRBD1. From germline, CDR1 is LNHDA and CDR2 SQIVND (reference sequence). The CDR3 sequence is 14 residues long. Unmatched junction bases numbered 5, after V lost 7 bases and J lost 2 bases. Supplemented by reference TRBV19 and TRBJ1-5, the full variable domain reads DGGITQSPKYLFRKEGQNVTLSCEQNLNHDAMYWYRQDPGQGLRLIYYSQIVNDFQKGDIAEGYSVSREKKESFPLTVTSAQKNPTAFYLCASTGGGRNQPQHFGDGTRLSIL.

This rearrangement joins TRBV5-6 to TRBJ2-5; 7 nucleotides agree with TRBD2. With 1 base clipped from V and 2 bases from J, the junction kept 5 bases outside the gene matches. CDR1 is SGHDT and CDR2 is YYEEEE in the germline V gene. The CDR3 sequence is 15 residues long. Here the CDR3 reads CASSLYVGGQETQYF. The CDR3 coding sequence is TGTGCCAGCAGCTTGTACGTGGGAGGGCAAGAGACCCAGTACTTC. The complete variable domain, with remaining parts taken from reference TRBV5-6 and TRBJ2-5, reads DAGVTQSPTHLIKTRGQQVTLRCSPKSGHDTVSWYQQALGQGPQFIFQYYEEEERQRGNFPDRFSGHQFPNYSSELNVNALLLGDSALYLCASSLYVGGQETQYFGPGTRLLVL.

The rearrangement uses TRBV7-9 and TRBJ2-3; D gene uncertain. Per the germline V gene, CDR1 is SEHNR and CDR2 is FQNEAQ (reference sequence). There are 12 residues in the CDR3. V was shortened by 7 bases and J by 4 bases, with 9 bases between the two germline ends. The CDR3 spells CASTPEADTQYF. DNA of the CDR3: TGTGCCAGCACCCCTGAGGCAGATACGCAGTATTTT. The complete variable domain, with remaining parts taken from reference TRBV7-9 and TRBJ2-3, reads DTGVSQNPRHKITKRGQNVTFRCDPISEHNRLYWYRQTLGQGPEFLTYFQNEAQLEKSRLLSDRFSAERPKGSFSTLEIQRTEQGDSAMYLCASTPEADTQYFGPGTRLTVL.

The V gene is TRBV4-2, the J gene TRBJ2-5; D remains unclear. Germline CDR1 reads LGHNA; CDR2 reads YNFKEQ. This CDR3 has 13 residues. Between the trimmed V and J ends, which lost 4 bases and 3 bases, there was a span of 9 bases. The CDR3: CASSRHAEETQYF. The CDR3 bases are TGTGCCAGCAGCCGACATGCGGAAGAGACCCAGTACTTC.

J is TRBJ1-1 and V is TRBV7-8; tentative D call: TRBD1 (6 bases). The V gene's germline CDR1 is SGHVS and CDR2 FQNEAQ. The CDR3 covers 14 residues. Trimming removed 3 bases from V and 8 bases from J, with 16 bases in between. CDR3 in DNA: TGTGCCAGCAGCTTGAGTTCCGCAGGGACAGAAGCTTTCTTT. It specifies CASSLSSAGTEAFF.

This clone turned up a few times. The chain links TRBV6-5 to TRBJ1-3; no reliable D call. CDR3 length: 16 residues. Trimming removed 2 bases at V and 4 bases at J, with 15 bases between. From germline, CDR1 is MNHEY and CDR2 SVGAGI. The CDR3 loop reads CASSYNVDRAGNTIYF. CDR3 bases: TGTGCCAGCAGTTACAACGTTGACCGGGCCGGAAACACCATATATTTT.

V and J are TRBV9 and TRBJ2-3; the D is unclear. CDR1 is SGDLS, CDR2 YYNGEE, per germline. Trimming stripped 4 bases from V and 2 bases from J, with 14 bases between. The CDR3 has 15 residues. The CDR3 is CASSSQPTITDTQYF. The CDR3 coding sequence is TGTGCCAGCAGCTCCCAGCCAACGATCACAGATACGCAGTATTTT.

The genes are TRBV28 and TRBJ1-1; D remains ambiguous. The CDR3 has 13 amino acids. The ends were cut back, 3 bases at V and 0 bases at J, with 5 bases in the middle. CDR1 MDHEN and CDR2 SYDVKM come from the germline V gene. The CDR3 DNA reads TGTGCCAGCAGTTTCTCCCTGAACACTGAAGCTTTCTTT. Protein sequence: CASSFSLNTEAFF.